This T cell receptor (beta chain) was retrieved from a study of blood T cell repertoires in COVID-19. Sequencing used immunoSEQ multiplex PCR; TCRdb keeps in-frame clones, though not all of them. The data hold roughly 250,000 clones, with approximately 86% observed a single time. The CDR3 loop spans 12 amino acids. The trim removed 5 bases at V and 16 bases at J, leaving 10 bases unmatched. Germline V gene sequence: CDR1 SGHVS, CDR2 FQNEAQ. This clone was seen a handful of times. The source of this sequence is a human donor with COVID-19, enrolled during active disease. The donor label of this sample is uncertain. Sequencing was done on a sample of peripheral blood. V usage is TRBV7-8 and J usage is TRBJ2-1; 8 nucleotides match TRBD1. The CDR3 DNA reads as TGTGCCAGCAGCCACACAGGGGGTCACTGTTTCTTC. Amino acid sequence: CASSHTGGHCFF.